This T cell receptor (beta chain) was recovered during a study of shared clonotypes between healthy human individuals. Study-wide results and limits: Sequencing depth was a factor that was expected to affect clonotype sharing among donors. Apart from blood, nothing was sampled; tissue repertoires likely differ.

Worth noting for this clone: Its specificity is not known.

Deletions cut 7 bases from V and 1 base from J, with 11 bases between. CDR3 length equals 14 residues. From germline, CDR1 is LNHDA and CDR2 SQIVND (reference sequence). Every contributor of samples was a Caucasian grown-up residing in Nashville, Tennessee. The table came from immunoSEQ multiplex PCR; TCRdb's copy has only in-frame clones and leaves some out. The sample contains about 460,000 clones, around 77% of which appear only once. This TCR came from a woman in her thirties or forties in good health. Some clones in this sample may be carry-over from other donors' samples. The chain combines TRBV19 with TRBJ1-5; TRBD1 might be the D (6 bases). Sequenced material: PBMCs. The CDR3 nucleotides are TGTGCCAGTAAGGGGGGAGGGAGCAATCAGCCCCAGCATTTT. Its protein is CASKGGGSNQPQHF.